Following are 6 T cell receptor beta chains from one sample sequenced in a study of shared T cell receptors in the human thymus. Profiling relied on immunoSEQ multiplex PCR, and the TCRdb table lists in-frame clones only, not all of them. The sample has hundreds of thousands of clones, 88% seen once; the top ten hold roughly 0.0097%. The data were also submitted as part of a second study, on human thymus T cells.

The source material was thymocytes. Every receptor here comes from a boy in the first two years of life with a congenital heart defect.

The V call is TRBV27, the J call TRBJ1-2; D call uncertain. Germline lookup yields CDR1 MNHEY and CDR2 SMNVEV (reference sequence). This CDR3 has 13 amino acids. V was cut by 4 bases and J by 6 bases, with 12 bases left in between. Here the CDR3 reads CASSSSGTNGYTF. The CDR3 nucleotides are TGTGCCAGCAGTTCTTCAGGCACAAATGGCTACACCTTC.

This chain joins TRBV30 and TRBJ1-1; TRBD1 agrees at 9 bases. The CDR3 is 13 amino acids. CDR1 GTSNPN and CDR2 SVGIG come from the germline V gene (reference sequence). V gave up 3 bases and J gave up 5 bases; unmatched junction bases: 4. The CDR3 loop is CAWRRQGVTEAFF. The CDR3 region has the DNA TGTGCCTGGAGAAGACAGGGGGTAACTGAAGCTTTCTTT.

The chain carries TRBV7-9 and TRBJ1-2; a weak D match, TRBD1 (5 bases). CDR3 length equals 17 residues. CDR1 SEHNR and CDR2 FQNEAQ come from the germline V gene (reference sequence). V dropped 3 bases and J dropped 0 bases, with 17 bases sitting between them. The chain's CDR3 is CASSFLEGEAANYGYTF. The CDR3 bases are TGTGCCAGCAGCTTTCTTGAAGGGGAGGCGGCTAACTATGGCTACACCTTC.

CDR3 residues: CASSMGGANTEAFF. The CDR3 nucleotides read TGTGCCAGTAGTATGGGGGGGGCGAACACTGAAGCTTTCTTT. This rearrangement joins TRBV19 to TRBJ1-1; D is perhaps TRBD1 (6 bases). This CDR3 has 14 residues. Per the germline V gene, CDR1 is LNHDA and CDR2 is SQIVND (reference sequence). Between the trimmed V and J ends, which lost 3 bases and 1 base, there was a span of 9 bases.

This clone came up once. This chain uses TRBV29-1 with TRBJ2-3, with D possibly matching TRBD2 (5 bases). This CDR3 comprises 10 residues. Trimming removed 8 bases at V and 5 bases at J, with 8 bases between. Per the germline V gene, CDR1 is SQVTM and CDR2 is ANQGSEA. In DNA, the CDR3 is TGCAGCCACGGAGGAGATACGCAGTATTTT. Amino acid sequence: CSHGGDTQYF.

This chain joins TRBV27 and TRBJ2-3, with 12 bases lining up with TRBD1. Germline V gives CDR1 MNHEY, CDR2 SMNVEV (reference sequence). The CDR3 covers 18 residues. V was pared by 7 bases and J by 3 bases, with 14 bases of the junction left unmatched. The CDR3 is CASNPPGQGASGTDTQYF. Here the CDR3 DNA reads TGTGCCAGCAATCCTCCGGGACAGGGGGCATCCGGGACAGATACGCAGTATTTT.